These 24 T cell receptor beta chains share one sample of origin, sequenced in a study of blood T cell repertoires in COVID-19. Generated by immunoSEQ multiplex PCR, the TCRdb table keeps only in-frame clones and is missing some. Found here are 40,000 to 55,000 clones, about 88% of them singletons; the top ten hold about 4%. The sample comprised peripheral blood. All receptors come from a man aged 50 to 59 with active COVID-19.

The V and J genes are TRBV13 and TRBJ2-3, with 9 positions matching TRBD1. CDR3 length: 17 residues. J gave up 3 bases and V 5 bases, and 12 bases lay outside the gene matches. The germline V gene encodes CDR1 PRHDT and CDR2 FYEKMQ (reference sequence). The CDR3 sequence: CASSARRTGTGTDTQYF. CDR3 coding DNA: TGTGCCAGCAGCGCTCGAAGGACCGGGACAGGGACAGATACGCAGTATTTT.

The CDR3 DNA is TGCGCCAGCAGCCTGGGGCTCTACAATGAGCAGTTCTTC. Encoded protein: CASSLGLYNEQFF. V usage is TRBV4-3 and J usage is TRBJ2-1; a weak D match, TRBD1 (5 bases). The CDR3 loop spans 13 amino acids. The germline gives CDR1 LGHNA, CDR2 YSLEER. V was cut by 4 bases and J by 3 bases, with 7 bases left in between.

The J gene is TRBJ1-4, the V gene TRBV2; TRBD1 aligns across 9 bases. CDR1 is SNHLY and CDR2 is FYNNEI in the germline V gene. V was clipped by 3 bases and J by 7 bases; unmatched bases: 6. The CDR3 has 15 amino acids. The CDR3 DNA reads as TGTGCCAGCAGTGAGGGGGGGACAGGGCCTGAAAAACTGTTTTTT. Translation gives CASSEGGTGPEKLFF.

The chain links TRBV4-2 to TRBJ1-1; D not certain. Germline-derived CDR1 and CDR2 are LGHNA and YNFKEQ. The ends were cut back, 0 bases at V and 1 base at J, with 9 bases in the middle. This CDR3 contains 15 residues. DNA for the CDR3: TGTGCCAGCAGCCAAGATCTGGCTGGGAACACTGAAGCTTTCTTT. Translated, it gives CASSQDLAGNTEAFF.

The CDR3 here is CASSEGTSPDIQYF. The CDR3 DNA reads TGTGCCAGCAGTGAAGGGACAAGTCCGGACATTCAGTACTTC. The chain uses TRBV2 and TRBJ2-4, with D possibly being TRBD1 (5 bases). CDR1 is SNHLY, CDR2 FYNNEI, per germline. Trimming took off 1 base at V and 8 bases at J, with 12 bases between the two ends. This CDR3 spans 14 amino acids.

The chain couples TRBV5-1 to TRBJ2-3; 8 bases align to TRBD2. V lost 4 bases and J lost 1; bases outside the gene matches: 8. Germline lookup yields CDR1 SGHRS and CDR2 YFSETQ. CDR3 length: 16 residues. CDR3: CASSPGNSGGTDTQYF. CDR3 DNA sequence: TGCGCCAGCAGCCCAGGGAATAGCGGGGGCACAGATACGCAGTATTTT. Full variable domain (remainder filled in from reference TRBV5-1 and TRBJ2-3): KAGVTQTPRYLIKTRGQQVTLSCSPISGHRSVSWYQQTPGQGLQFLFEYFSETQRNKGNFPGRFSGRQFSNSRSEMNVSTLELGDSALYLCASSPGNSGGTDTQYFGPGTRLTVL.

This clone was picked up a small number of times. This rearrangement joins TRBV2 to TRBJ1-5; D perhaps matches TRBD1 (5 bases). The V and J ends lost 6 bases and 0 bases respectively, with 15 bases between them. CDR1 and CDR2 (germline): SNHLY, FYNNEI. This CDR3 is built from 16 residues. DNA of the CDR3: TGTGCCAGCAGGGCCCAGGGAGGCTCTAGCAATCAGCCCCAGCATTTT. Translated: CASRAQGGSSNQPQHF.

The chain is built from TRBV6-2 or TRBV6-3 and TRBJ2-3; unclear D gene. The CDR3 has 16 residues. CDR1 and CDR2 (germline): MNHEY, SVGEGT. V lost 0 bases to trimming and J lost 5 bases, with 15 bases between them. The CDR3 DNA reads TGTGCCAGCAGTTACTCGATCCGCCAGGCAGTAGATACGCAGTATTTT. It yields the protein CASSYSIRQAVDTQYF.

This chain joins TRBV6-5 and TRBJ2-1; 14 positions match TRBD2. Germline V gene lookup returns CDR1 MNHEY and CDR2 SVGAGI. V shed 11 bases, J shed 4 bases, and the junction held 4 bases outside the gene matches. CDR3 length: 14 residues. The CDR3 coding sequence is TGTGCCCTGACTAGCGGGGGGGCTTACAATGAGCAGTTCTTC. Translation: CALTSGGAYNEQFF.

The chain employs TRBV28 and TRBJ1-5, with 10 bases identical to TRBD1. The CDR3 extends over 15 amino acids. V dropped 3 bases and J dropped 6; count of bases not matched to a gene: 5. The germline CDR1 and CDR2 sequences are MDHEN and SYDVKM. CDR3 DNA sequence: TGTGCCAGCAGTTTTCGACAGGGGGCCTTTCAGCCCCAGCATTTT. This sequence encodes CASSFRQGAFQPQHF.

This chain uses TRBV5-1 with TRBJ1-2, with 7 bases aligning to TRBD1. Germline CDR1 reads SGHRS; CDR2 reads YFSETQ. V was pared by 2 bases and J by 4 bases, with 2 bases of the junction left unmatched. This CDR3 is 13 amino acids long. The CDR3 sequence is CASSFGTVYGYTF. In nucleotides, the CDR3 is TGCGCCAGCAGCTTCGGGACAGTCTATGGCTACACCTTC.

Notes on this clone: Sequence at one end of the junction differs from germline and may be a read error. This chain uses TRBV7-9 with TRBJ2-3; TRBD1 matches at 8 bases. This CDR3 has 15 residues. The germline CDR1 and CDR2 sequences are SEHNR and FQNEAQ (reference sequence). The CDR3 spells CASSTSQGDTDTQYF. CDR3 bases: TGTGCCAGCAGTACGTCACAGGGGGACACAGATACACAGTATTTT.

The chain is built from TRBV6-1 and TRBJ2-3; perhaps TRBD2 as D (6 bases). Per the germline V gene, CDR1 is MNHNS and CDR2 is SASEGT. This CDR3 has 15 residues. The V and J ends lost 2 bases and 0 bases respectively, with 9 bases between them. The CDR3 protein is CASSESRDSTDTQYF. In DNA, the CDR3 is TGTGCCAGCAGTGAATCGCGGGACAGCACAGATACGCAGTATTTT.

The chain has TRBV7-9 and TRBJ1-3; 9 bases are a match to TRBD1. CDR1 is SEHNR and CDR2 is FQNEAQ in the germline V gene (reference sequence). The CDR3 contains 14 residues. J gave up 4 bases and V 3 bases, and 1 base lay outside the gene matches. DNA for the CDR3: TGTGCCAGCAGCTTCGACAGGGGGGGAAACACCATATATTTT. Protein: CASSFDRGGNTIYF.

This clone came up once. The rearrangement links TRBV7-2 to TRBJ1-1, with TRBD1 identical over 11 bases. The length of the CDR3 is 14 residues. J lost 6 bases, V lost 4 bases, and 4 bases had no gene match. The germline V gene has CDR1 SGHTA and CDR2 FQGNSA. For the CDR3, the DNA is TGTGCCAGCAGCTCCTGGGACAGGGGGGCTGAAGCTTTCTTT. Protein: CASSSWDRGAEAFF.

The rearrangement uses TRBV14 and TRBJ2-1; D might be TRBD2 (6 bases). CDR1 is SGHDN and CDR2 is FVKESK in the germline V gene. The V end lost 1 base, the J end lost 8 bases, and 15 bases lay between the germline ends. This CDR3 is 15 amino acids long. This chain's CDR3 is CASSQAEGRLDEQFF. CDR3 nucleotides: TGTGCCAGCAGCCAAGCGGAGGGGAGGCTCGATGAGCAGTTCTTC.

V and J are TRBV19 and TRBJ2-2; D might be TRBD1 (6 bases). Trimming removed 1 base at V and 6 bases at J, with 12 bases between. Germline V gene data show CDR1 as LNHDA and CDR2 as SQIVND (reference sequence). This CDR3 contains 15 residues. CDR3 sequence reads: CASSIVAQGSGELFF. The CDR3 coding sequence is TGTGCCAGTAGTATAGTAGCCCAGGGGTCCGGGGAGCTGTTTTTT.

This clone was observed once. V usage is TRBV28 and J usage is TRBJ1-4; unclear D gene. The V gene's germline CDR1 is MDHEN and CDR2 SYDVKM. V gave up 2 bases and J gave up 7 bases, with 11 bases separating them. The CDR3 length is 14 residues. The CDR3 here is CASSLHEAGEKLFF. CDR3 DNA sequence: TGTGCCAGCAGTTTACACGAGGCGGGTGAAAAACTGTTTTTT.

This chain joins TRBV5-4 and TRBJ2-7, with TRBD2 matching 13 bases. CDR3 length equals 15 residues. J gave up 3 bases and V 4 bases, and 4 bases lay outside the gene matches. Germline lookup yields CDR1 SGHNT and CDR2 YYREEE (reference sequence). CDR3 in DNA: TGTGCCAGCAGCGCCCGGACTAGCGGGGGCTACGAGCAGTACTTC. Amino acid sequence: CASSARTSGGYEQYF.

The CDR3 DNA reads TGTGCCAGCAACAGGGGGCTTCTAGATACGCAGTATTTT. Its translation is CASNRGLLDTQYF. This chain joins TRBV2 and TRBJ2-3; 9 nucleotides align to TRBD1. The CDR3 contains 13 residues. Losses at the gene ends were 7 bases for V and 5 bases for J; bases not matched to a gene: 4. Germline CDR1 SNHLY, CDR2 FYNNEI.

The chain combines TRBV13 with TRBJ2-1; 7 bases line up with TRBD1. V was pared by 5 bases and J by 7 bases, with 5 bases of the junction left unmatched. Germline CDR1 and CDR2: PRHDT and FYEKMQ (reference sequence). The CDR3 totals 13 residues. This chain's CDR3 is CASSPRQGNEQFF. CDR3 sequence (DNA): TGTGCCAGCAGCCCCCGACAGGGAAATGAGCAGTTCTTC.

The V gene is TRBV3-1 (or the pseudogene TRBV3-2), the J gene TRBJ2-6; 9 positions match TRBD1. The length of the CDR3 is 22 residues. Germline V gene sequence: CDR1 LGHDT, CDR2 YNNKEL (reference sequence). With V trimmed by 4 bases and J by 2 bases, 21 bases remained unmatched. The CDR3 coding sequence is TGTGCCAGCAGCCCCTTCTTTTCATGGAGCGGGACAGGGATCGCTGGGGCCAACGTCCTGACTTTC. Its translation: CASSPFFSWSGTGIAGANVLTF.

The chain combines TRBV7-9 with TRBJ1-5, with 10 bases aligning to TRBD1. The CDR3 consists of 15 residues. J lost 5 bases, V lost 5 bases, and 6 bases had no gene match. Germline loops: CDR1 SEHNR, CDR2 FQNEAQ (reference sequence). The CDR3 sequence is CASSPGTGVYQPQHF. CDR3 nucleotides: TGTGCCAGCAGCCCGGGGACAGGGGTATATCAGCCCCAGCATTTT.

The chain combines TRBV5-4 with TRBJ1-2, with a tentative D call TRBD1 (5 bases). CDR3 length: 12 amino acids. CDR1 is SGHNT, CDR2 YYREEE, per germline (reference sequence). The V gene lost 4 bases and the J gene lost 3 bases, with 7 bases spanning the gap. CDR3 bases: TGTGCCAGCAGCGACAGTGACTATGGCTACACCTTC. Protein sequence: CASSDSDYGYTF.